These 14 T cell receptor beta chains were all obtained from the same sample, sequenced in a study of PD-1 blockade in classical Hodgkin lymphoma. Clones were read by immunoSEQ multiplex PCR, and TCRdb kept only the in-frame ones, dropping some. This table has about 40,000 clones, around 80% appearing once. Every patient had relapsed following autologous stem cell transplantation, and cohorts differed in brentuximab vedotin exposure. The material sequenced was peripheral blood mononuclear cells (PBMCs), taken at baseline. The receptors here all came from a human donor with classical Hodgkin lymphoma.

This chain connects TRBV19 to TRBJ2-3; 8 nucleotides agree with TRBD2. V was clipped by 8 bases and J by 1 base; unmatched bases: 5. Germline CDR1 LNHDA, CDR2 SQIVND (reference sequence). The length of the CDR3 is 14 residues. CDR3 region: CASGTSGGTDTQYF. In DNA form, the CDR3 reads TGTGCCAGTGGAACTAGCGGCGGCACAGATACGCAGTATTTT. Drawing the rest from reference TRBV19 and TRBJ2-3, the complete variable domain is DGGITQSPKYLFRKEGQNVTLSCEQNLNHDAMYWYRQDPGQGLRLIYYSQIVNDFQKGDIAEGYSVSREKKESFPLTVTSAQKNPTAFYLCASGTSGGTDTQYFGPGTRLTVL.

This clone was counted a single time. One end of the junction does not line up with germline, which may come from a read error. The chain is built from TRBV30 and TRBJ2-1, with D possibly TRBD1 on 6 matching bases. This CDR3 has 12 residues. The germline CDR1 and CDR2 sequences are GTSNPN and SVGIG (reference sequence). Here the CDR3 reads CAWSPSGQIRIF. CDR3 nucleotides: TGTGCCTGGAGTCCCTCCGGACAGATCCGAATCTTC.

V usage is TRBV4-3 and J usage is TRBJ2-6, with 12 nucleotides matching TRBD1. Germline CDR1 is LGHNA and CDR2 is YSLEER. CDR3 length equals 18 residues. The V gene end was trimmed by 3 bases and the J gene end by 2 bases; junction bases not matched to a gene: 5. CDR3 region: CASSHGTGGYAGANVLTF. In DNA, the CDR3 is TGCGCCAGCAGCCATGGGACAGGGGGCTACGCTGGGGCCAACGTCCTGACTTTC.

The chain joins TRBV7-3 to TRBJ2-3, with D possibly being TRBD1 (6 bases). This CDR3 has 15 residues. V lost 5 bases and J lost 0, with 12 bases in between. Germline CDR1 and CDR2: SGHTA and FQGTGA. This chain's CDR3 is CASSPRTGSTDTQYF. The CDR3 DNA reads TGTGCCAGCAGCCCCCGAACAGGGAGCACAGATACGCAGTATTTT.

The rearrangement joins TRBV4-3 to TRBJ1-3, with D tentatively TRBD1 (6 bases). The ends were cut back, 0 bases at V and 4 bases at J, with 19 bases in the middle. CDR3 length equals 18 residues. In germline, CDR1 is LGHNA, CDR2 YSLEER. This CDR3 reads CASSQDWEGGVAGNTIYF. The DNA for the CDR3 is TGCGCCAGCAGCCAAGATTGGGAAGGGGGAGTCGCCGGAAACACCATATATTTT.

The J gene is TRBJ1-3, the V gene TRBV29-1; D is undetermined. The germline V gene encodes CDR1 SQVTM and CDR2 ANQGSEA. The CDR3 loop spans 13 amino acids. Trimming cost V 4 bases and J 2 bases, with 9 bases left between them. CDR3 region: CSVAVTAGNTIYF. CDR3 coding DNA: TGCAGCGTTGCGGTGACGGCTGGAAACACCATATATTTT. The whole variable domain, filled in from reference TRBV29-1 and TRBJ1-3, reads SAVISQKPSRDICQRGTSLTIQCQVDSQVTMMFWYRQQPGQSLTLIATANQGSEATYESGFVIDKFPISRPNLTFSTLTVSNMSPEDSSIYLCSVAVTAGNTIYFGEGSWLTVV.

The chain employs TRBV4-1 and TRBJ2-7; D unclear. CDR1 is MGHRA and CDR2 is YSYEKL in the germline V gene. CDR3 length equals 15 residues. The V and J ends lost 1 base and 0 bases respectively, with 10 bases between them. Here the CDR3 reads CASSQAPISSYEQYF. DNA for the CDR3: TGCGCCAGCAGCCAAGCCCCTATTAGCTCCTACGAGCAGTACTTC.

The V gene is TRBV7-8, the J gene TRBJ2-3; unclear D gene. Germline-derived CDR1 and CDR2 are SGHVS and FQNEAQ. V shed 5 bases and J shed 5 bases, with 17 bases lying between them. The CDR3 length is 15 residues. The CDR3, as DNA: TGTGCCAGCAGCCGTCCAGTTGGATCGGGAGATACGCAGTATTTT. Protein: CASSRPVGSGDTQYF.

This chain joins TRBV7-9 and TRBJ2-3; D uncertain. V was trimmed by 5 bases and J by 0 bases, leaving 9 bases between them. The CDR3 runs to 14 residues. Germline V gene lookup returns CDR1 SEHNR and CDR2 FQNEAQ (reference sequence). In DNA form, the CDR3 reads TGTGCCAGCAGCGTCACCACTAGCACAGATACGCAGTATTTT. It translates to CASSVTTSTDTQYF.

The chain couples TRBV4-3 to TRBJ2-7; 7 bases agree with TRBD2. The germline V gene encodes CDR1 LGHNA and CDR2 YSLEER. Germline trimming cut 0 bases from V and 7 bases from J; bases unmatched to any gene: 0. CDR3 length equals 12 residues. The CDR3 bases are TGCGCCAGCAGCCAAGAGGGGGGGGAGCAGTACTTC. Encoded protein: CASSQEGGEQYF.

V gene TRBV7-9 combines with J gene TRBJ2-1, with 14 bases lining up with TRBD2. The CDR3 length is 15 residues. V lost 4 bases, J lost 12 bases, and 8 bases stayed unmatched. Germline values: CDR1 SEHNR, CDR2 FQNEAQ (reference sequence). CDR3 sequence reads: CASSSGLAGVVRQFF. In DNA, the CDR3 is TGTGCCAGCAGCTCGGGACTAGCGGGGGTGGTGAGGCAGTTCTTC.

CDR3 coding DNA: TGTGCCAGTATTCCGGCCCTTGGCCATCAGCCCCAGCATTTT. Its translation is CASIPALGHQPQHF. This chain joins TRBV19 and TRBJ1-5, with D uncertain. V dropped 7 bases and J dropped 5 bases, with 15 bases sitting between them. The germline CDR1 and CDR2 sequences are LNHDA and SQIVND (reference sequence). There are 14 residues in the CDR3.

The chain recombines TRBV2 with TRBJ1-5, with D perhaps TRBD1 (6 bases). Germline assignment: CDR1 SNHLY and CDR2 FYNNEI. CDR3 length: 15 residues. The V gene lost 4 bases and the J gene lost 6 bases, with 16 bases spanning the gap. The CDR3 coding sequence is TGTGCCAGCAGTGCCGAACAGGGACGTGGTCAGCCCCAGCATTTT. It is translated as CASSAEQGRGQPQHF.

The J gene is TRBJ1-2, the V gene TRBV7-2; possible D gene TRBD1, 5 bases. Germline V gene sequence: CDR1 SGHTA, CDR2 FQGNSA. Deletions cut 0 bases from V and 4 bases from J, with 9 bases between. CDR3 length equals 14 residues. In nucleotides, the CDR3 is TGTGCCAGCAGCTTAGCGTCGGGGGGCTATGGCTACACCTTC. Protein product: CASSLASGGYGYTF. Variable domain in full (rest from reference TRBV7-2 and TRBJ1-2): GAGVSQSPSNKVTEKGKDVELRCDPISGHTALYWYRQSLGQGLEFLIYFQGNSAPDKSGLPSDRFSAERTGGSVSTLTIQRTQQEDSAVYLCASSLASGGYGYTFGSGTRLTVV.